This passage covers 21 T cell receptor beta chains from one sample sequenced in a study of blood T cells in healthy people across ages. A second PCR, run for roughly 7 to 12 cycles, used a sample-barcoded 5' primer plus a J-beta primer mix. TCRdb reanalysed the 5' RACE reads using MiXCR and keeps one entry per CDR3 protein. This sample yields hundreds of thousands of distinct CDR3 sequences, of which roughly 56% are seen a single time; roughly 26% belongs to the top ten. The sequencing input was blood. The receptors shown here come from a man aged 40-50 years in good health.

The table lists this clonotype with a few counts. The V and J genes are TRBV10-2 and TRBJ2-1, with a tentative D call TRBD2 (6 bases). The length of the CDR3 is 14 residues. V gave up 2 bases and J gave up 8 bases, with 13 bases separating them. The germline CDR1 and CDR2 sequences are WSHSY and SAAADI. The CDR3 bases are TGCGCCAGCAGTGAGCCGATCGGGGGTCATGAGCAGTTCTTC. Amino acids: CASSEPIGGHEQFF.

The V call is TRBV3-1, the J call TRBJ2-7; D remains unclear. CDR3 length: 15 residues. V was cut by 1 base and J by 3 bases, with 13 bases left in between. Germline CDR1 is LGHDT and CDR2 is YNNKEL (reference sequence). In DNA, the CDR3 is TGTGCCAGCAGCCAAGTAAGTTTAGGTCACTACGAGCAGTACTTC. Its protein is CASSQVSLGHYEQYF.

This clonotype was detected only a few times. The rearrangement links TRBV29-1 to TRBJ2-3; 12 positions agree with TRBD1. The CDR3 extends over 14 amino acids. The trim removed 6 bases at V and 3 bases at J, leaving 4 bases unmatched. Germline assignment: CDR1 SQVTM and CDR2 ANQGSEA. The CDR3 protein is CSVRGQGATDTQYF. DNA of the CDR3: TGCAGCGTGAGGGGACAGGGGGCTACAGATACGCAGTATTTT.

The V call is TRBV27, the J call TRBJ2-1; no clear D. Germline lookup yields CDR1 MNHEY and CDR2 SMNVEV (reference sequence). The length of the CDR3 is 15 residues. The ends were cut back, 2 bases at V and 2 bases at J, with 10 bases in the middle. Here the CDR3 DNA reads TGTGCCAGCAGTTTAGGACCAGGTCCCTACAATGAGCAGTTCTTC. It encodes CASSLGPGPYNEQFF.

The sample holds a few counts of this clonotype. V is TRBV20-1 and J is TRBJ2-5; TRBD2 matches at 10 bases. Losses at the gene ends were 6 bases for V and 11 bases for J; bases not matched to a gene: 18. The CDR3 has 15 residues. The germline V gene encodes CDR1 DFQATT and CDR2 SNEGSKA (reference sequence). CDR3 sequence (DNA): TGCAGTGCCAAGCCTAGCGGGAGCGGATGGGGTGAGCAGTACTTC. This encodes CSAKPSGSGWGEQYF.

J is TRBJ2-5 and V is TRBV6-1, with a weak D call TRBD2 (5 bases). Germline-derived CDR1 and CDR2 are MNHNS and SASEGT. V was pared by 5 bases and J by 2 bases, with 33 bases between. The CDR3 runs to 21 residues. This CDR3 reads CASSRTSPPALQAAWQETQYF. The CDR3 nucleotides read TGTGCCAGCAGTCGAACCAGTCCCCCGGCGCTACAAGCGGCATGGCAAGAGACCCAGTACTTC.

V gene TRBV27 combines with J gene TRBJ2-5; TRBD1 might be the D (6 bases). The J call is in doubt because the DNA end fits TRBJ2-4 better. CDR1 and CDR2 (germline): MNHEY, SMNVEV (reference sequence). This CDR3 is 14 amino acids long. This CDR3 is CASSLTGWRNIQYF. For the CDR3, the DNA is TGTGCCAGCAGTTTAACAGGGTGGAGAAACATTCAGTACTTC.

The chain has TRBV4-2 and TRBJ2-7, with no clear D. The CDR3 is 16 residues long. The germline CDR1 and CDR2 sequences are LGHNA and YNFKEQ. Trimming cost V 2 bases and J 7 bases, with 21 bases left between them. Here the CDR3 reads CASSQPPLITSNEQYF. In nucleotides, the CDR3 is TGTGCCAGCAGCCAACCCCCCTTAATTACCAGCAATGAGCAGTACTTC.

V is TRBV5-1 and J is TRBJ2-5; 8 nucleotides line up with TRBD2. The CDR3 sequence is 14 residues long. Germline CDR1 is SGHRS and CDR2 is YFSETQ. J was trimmed by 1 base and V by 3 bases; bases with no gene match: 2. The CDR3 is CASSWRGAQETQYF. The DNA for the CDR3 is TGCGCCAGCAGCTGGCGGGGGGCCCAAGAGACCCAGTACTTC. The full variable domain, rest sourced from reference TRBV5-1 and TRBJ2-5, is KAGVTQTPRYLIKTRGQQVTLSCSPISGHRSVSWYQQTPGQGLQFLFEYFSETQRNKGNFPGRFSGRQFSNSRSEMNVSTLELGDSALYLCASSWRGAQETQYFGPGTRLLVL.

In this sample, this clonotype turned up many times. CDR3 sequence (DNA): TGTGCCAGCAGCCCCTGGGGGGGTAGCTCCTACAATGAGCAGTTCTTC. This translates into CASSPWGGSSYNEQFF. The gene calls are TRBV7-9 and TRBJ2-1; TRBD2 agrees at 7 bases. The V gene end was trimmed by 5 bases and the J gene end by 0 bases; junction bases not matched to a gene: 7. CDR1 and CDR2 from the germline V gene are SEHNR and FQNEAQ (reference sequence). This CDR3 is 16 amino acids long.

The V gene is TRBV24-1, the J gene TRBJ2-5; D is unresolved. The CDR3 loop spans 14 amino acids. V gave up 7 bases and J gave up 5 bases, with 16 bases separating them. CDR1 is KGHDR and CDR2 is SFDVKD in the germline V gene. CDR3 sequence (DNA): TGTGCCACCAGCGACCCGGGCCCCGGGGAGACCCAGTACTTC. Translation: CATSDPGPGETQYF.

There are a few counts of this clonotype. The chain has TRBV6-5 and TRBJ2-7; 9 nucleotides match TRBD1. Trimming took 2 bases from V and 2 from J; bases not matched to a gene: 7. The CDR3 is 16 amino acids. Germline CDR1 reads MNHEY; CDR2 reads SVGAGI. The CDR3, as DNA: TGTGCCAGCAGTTACGCATCCGGGACAGGGACCTACGAGCAGTACTTC. Amino acid sequence: CASSYASGTGTYEQYF.

The CDR3 DNA follows: TGTGCCATCAGTGCTGTTGGGGAGAACACTGAAGCTTTCTTT. It is translated as CAISAVGENTEAFF. The chain uses TRBV10-3 and TRBJ1-1; D not certain. This CDR3 contains 14 residues. Per germline, CDR1 ENHRY and CDR2 SYGVKD. V was cut by 4 bases and J by 1 base, with 10 bases left in between.

This chain joins TRBV2 and TRBJ2-3; D may be TRBD1 (7 bases). The germline CDR1 and CDR2 sequences are SNHLY and FYNNEI. CDR3 length: 16 amino acids. Trimming pared 0 bases from V and 6 bases from J, leaving 16 bases between. The CDR3 DNA is TGTGCCAGCAGTGAAGCGGTTTCAGGGGGGCCTGATACGCAGTATTTT. As protein: CASSEAVSGGPDTQYF.

This clonotype was detected a few times. V usage is TRBV10-3 and J usage is TRBJ2-5; 11 bases are a match to TRBD2. J was trimmed by 11 bases and V by 11 bases; bases with no gene match: 16. Germline CDR1 is ENHRY and CDR2 is SYGVKD. CDR3 length equals 14 residues. The CDR3 is CACLAGGPDNEQYF. In DNA form, the CDR3 reads TGTGCCTGTTTAGCGGGAGGGCCGGACAATGAGCAGTACTTC.

This sequence joins TRBV6-2 or TRBV6-3 and TRBJ2-3, with D perhaps being TRBD1 or TRBD2 (6 bases each). Per the germline V gene, CDR1 is MNHEY and CDR2 is SVGEGT. Trimming shortened V by 7 bases and J by 2 bases, and 19 bases separated the two germline ends. The CDR3 covers 16 residues. DNA for the CDR3: TGTGCCAGCATTTTCTCGGAAGGGGGGTCCACAGATACGCAGTATTTT. Residues: CASIFSEGGSTDTQYF.

This chain joins TRBV7-2 and TRBJ2-1; 7 nucleotides agree with TRBD1. CDR1 is SGHTA, CDR2 FQGNSA, per germline. J was trimmed by 4 bases and V by 4 bases; bases with no gene match: 4. This CDR3 contains 14 residues. The CDR3 reads CASSSETGYNEQFF. CDR3 nucleotide sequence: TGTGCCAGCAGCTCCGAGACAGGGTACAATGAGCAGTTCTTC.

The chain is built from TRBV20-1 and TRBJ2-7; 7 bases map to TRBD1. With 1 base clipped from V and 3 bases from J, the junction kept 12 bases outside the gene matches. The CDR3 extends over 16 amino acids. Germline V lookup: CDR1 DFQATT, CDR2 SNEGSKA (reference sequence). This CDR3 reads CSARVLSRQGNYEQYF. CDR3 sequence (DNA): TGCAGTGCTAGAGTTCTATCGAGACAGGGTAACTACGAGCAGTACTTC.

CDR3 in amino acids: CASSLSGDLSYNEQFF. The CDR3 coding sequence is TGTGCCAGCAGCCTTTCGGGGGACCTCTCCTACAATGAGCAGTTCTTC. The V and J genes are TRBV28 and TRBJ2-1, with D possibly TRBD2 on 6 matching bases. The CDR3 runs to 16 residues. Germline loops: CDR1 MDHEN, CDR2 SYDVKM. Trimming cost V 6 bases and J 0 bases, with 15 bases left between them. Variable domain in full (rest from reference TRBV28 and TRBJ2-1): DVKVTQSSRYLVKRTGEKVFLECVQDMDHENMFWYRQDPGLGLRLIYFSYDVKMKEKGDIPEGYSVSREKKERFSLILESASTNQTSMYLCASSLSGDLSYNEQFFGPGTRLTVL.

The chain uses TRBV12-3 or TRBV12-4 and TRBJ1-2; D uncertain. The CDR3 has 15 amino acids. The V and J ends lost 6 bases and 5 bases respectively, with 19 bases between them. The CDR3 sequence is CASRKQREEAYGYTF. In DNA form, the CDR3 reads TGTGCCAGCAGAAAGCAGAGGGAAGAAGCTTATGGCTACACCTTC.

This sequence joins TRBV2 and TRBJ1-1; 11 bases map to TRBD1. The CDR3 is made up of 14 amino acids. V lost 7 bases, J lost 4 bases, and 5 bases stayed unmatched. The germline gives CDR1 SNHLY, CDR2 FYNNEI. The CDR3 protein is CASTSGTGGTEAFF. The CDR3 bases are TGTGCCAGCACCTCCGGGACAGGGGGCACTGAAGCTTTCTTT.